Shown below are 20 T cell receptor beta chains from a single sample sequenced in a study of blood T cell repertoires in COVID-19. The table came from immunoSEQ multiplex PCR; TCRdb's copy has only in-frame clones and leaves some out. The sample yields 250,000 to 300,000 clones, about four fifths seen once. The sample was PBMCs or T cells enriched from blood (not recorded which). The receptors were gathered from a man aged 40-49 years who had been exposed to COVID-19.

This chain links TRBV6-5 with TRBJ2-5, with D perhaps TRBD2 (5 bases). This CDR3 is 13 amino acids long. Germline V gene lookup returns CDR1 MNHEY and CDR2 SVGAGI. Trimming cost V 2 bases and J 1 base, with 5 bases left between them. CDR3 coding DNA: TGTGCCAGCAGTTACAGCGGCCAAGAGACCCAGTACTTC. This codes for CASSYSGQETQYF.

The chain recombines TRBV10-1 with TRBJ1-1; D unresolved. V was cut by 8 bases and J by 9 bases, with 16 bases left in between. Germline lookup yields CDR1 WNHNN and CDR2 SYGVQD (reference sequence). This CDR3 is built from 12 residues. CDR3 sequence reads: CASSPGGMKAFF. CDR3 DNA: TGCGCCAGCTCGCCCGGCGGGATGAAAGCTTTCTTT.

This chain joins TRBV4-1 and TRBJ2-7; no reliable D call. In germline, CDR1 is MGHRA, CDR2 YSYEKL. V shed 4 bases and J shed 0 bases, with 7 bases lying between them. There are 13 residues in the CDR3. CDR3 nucleotide sequence: TGCGCCAGCAGCCCAACTGACTCCTACGAGCAGTACTTC. Its protein is CASSPTDSYEQYF.

This rearrangement joins TRBV3-1 (or the pseudogene TRBV3-2) to TRBJ1-5; D is undetermined. Trimming pared 3 bases from V and 5 bases from J, leaving 11 bases between. The CDR3 is made up of 14 amino acids. Germline CDR1 reads LGHDT; CDR2 reads YNNKEL (reference sequence). The CDR3 here is CASSQGRRDQPQHF. The CDR3 DNA sequence: TGTGCCAGCAGCCAGGGTCGCCGGGATCAGCCCCAGCATTTT.

This clone was counted once. The chain is built from TRBV18 and TRBJ2-7; D remains unclear. Between the trimmed V and J ends, which lost 6 bases and 1 base, there was a span of 7 bases. The CDR3 is 12 residues long. Germline V CDR1 and CDR2: KGHSH, LQKENI. For the CDR3, the DNA is TGTGCCAGCTCCCAGGATTCCTACGAGCAGTACTTC. Translation gives CASSQDSYEQYF.

V usage is TRBV7-3 and J usage is TRBJ2-2; TRBD1 matches 9 bases. Trimming removed 5 bases from V and 6 bases from J; junction bases left unmatched: 10. The CDR3 is 16 amino acids. Per the germline V gene, CDR1 is SGHTA and CDR2 is FQGTGA. CDR3 DNA: TGTGCCAGCAGCCCGCTACAGGGGGCGAGCCCCGGGGAGCTGTTTTTT. This encodes CASSPLQGASPGELFF.

The J gene is TRBJ1-5, the V gene TRBV18, with 12 positions matching TRBD1. Trimming removed 5 bases from V and 1 base from J; junction bases left unmatched: 3. Germline loops: CDR1 KGHSH, CDR2 LQKENI. The CDR3 has 16 residues. DNA of the CDR3: TGTGCCAGCTCATCGGGACAGGGGGCCAGCAATCAGCCCCAGCATTTT. Its protein is CASSSGQGASNQPQHF.

The DNA of the CDR3 is TGTGCCAGCACCCAGGCTAGCGGGAGGGTAGGCGCCTACAATGAGCAGTTCTTC. Protein sequence: CASTQASGRVGAYNEQFF. The chain couples TRBV2 to TRBJ2-1; the match to TRBD2 covers 12 bases. The CDR3 consists of 18 residues. Per germline, CDR1 SNHLY and CDR2 FYNNEI. V lost 7 bases, J lost 2 bases, and 12 bases stayed unmatched. Full variable domain (missing parts from reference TRBV2 and TRBJ2-1): EPEVTQTPSHQVTQMGQEVILRCVPISNHLYFYWYRQILGQKVEFLVSFYNNEISEKSEIFDDQFSVERPDGSNFTLKIRSTKLEDSAMYFCASTQASGRVGAYNEQFFGPGTRLTVL.

The chain employs TRBV10-3 and TRBJ1-1; 7 bases are shared with TRBD1. Germline values: CDR1 ENHRY, CDR2 SYGVKD. The V gene end was trimmed by 0 bases and the J gene end by 7 bases; junction bases not matched to a gene: 5. This CDR3 has 14 amino acids. CDR3 residues: CAISESKTGIEAFF. The CDR3 DNA follows: TGTGCCATCAGTGAGTCAAAGACAGGGATTGAAGCTTTCTTT.

The V and J genes are TRBV9 and TRBJ2-3, with 7 bases matching TRBD1. The CDR3 length is 18 residues. V lost 4 bases, J lost 4 bases, and 18 bases stayed unmatched. Germline V gene sequence: CDR1 SGDLS, CDR2 YYNGEE. In nucleotides, the CDR3 is TGTGCCAGCAGCCCCAGTCGGACCGGGACAGCGATCCCAGATACGCAGTATTTT. Its protein product is CASSPSRTGTAIPDTQYF.

The CDR3 coding sequence is TGTGCCAGCAGCCCACGGTATAAAGGAAACACCATATATTTT. Translation gives CASSPRYKGNTIYF. V and J are TRBV4-2 and TRBJ1-3; D not resolved. Germline CDR1 reads LGHNA; CDR2 reads YNFKEQ. The CDR3 contains 14 residues. V lost 4 bases and J 4 bases, leaving 11 bases between the germline ends.

The chain carries TRBV3-1 (or the pseudogene TRBV3-2) and TRBJ1-5; D not certain. This CDR3 region has 13 residues. Per the germline V gene, CDR1 is LGHDT and CDR2 is YNNKEL (reference sequence). V was trimmed by 3 bases and J by 3 bases, leaving 6 bases between them. The CDR3 sequence is CASSQAVNQPQHF. CDR3 coding DNA: TGTGCCAGCAGCCAGGCCGTCAATCAGCCCCAGCATTTT.

DNA of the CDR3: TGTGCCAGTAGTAACCCCACGGGAGTGACACCCCTCCACTTT. It is translated as CASSNPTGVTPLHF. The V call is TRBV19, the J call TRBJ1-6; no firm D call. Germline V gene data show CDR1 as LNHDA and CDR2 as SQIVND (reference sequence). CDR3 length: 14 amino acids. Trimming pared 4 bases from V and 11 bases from J, leaving 15 bases between.

As concerns this clone: Other DNA sequences from this sample encode an identical CDR3 as well. The chain carries TRBV30 and TRBJ1-2; no reliable D call. Trimming took 3 bases from V and 0 from J, leaving 11 bases between them. This CDR3 is 14 amino acids long. Germline V CDR1 and CDR2: GTSNPN, SVGIG (reference sequence). CDR3 in amino acids: CAWRVTGTNYGYTF. CDR3 DNA: TGTGCCTGGAGGGTCACCGGGACTAACTATGGCTACACCTTC.

This sequence joins TRBV7-9 and TRBJ2-5, with D tentatively TRBD2 (6 bases). CDR3 length: 16 residues. Trimming removed 2 bases from V and 0 bases from J, with 13 bases in between. The germline V gene has CDR1 SEHNR and CDR2 FQNEAQ (reference sequence). CDR3 region: CASSLWRGPYQETQYF. The CDR3 bases are TGTGCCAGCAGCTTATGGAGGGGCCCATACCAAGAGACCCAGTACTTC.

This clone occurred once. CDR3 sequence (DNA): TGTGCCAGCAGTTTAATCGGACAGTCCAATCAGCCCCAGCATTTT. Protein sequence: CASSLIGQSNQPQHF. The V and J genes are TRBV6-5 and TRBJ1-5, with D possibly matching TRBD1 (6 bases). Trimming removed 4 bases at V and 3 bases at J, with 13 bases between. This CDR3 has 15 amino acids. CDR1 MNHEY and CDR2 SVGAGI come from the germline V gene.

The chain uses TRBV24-1 and TRBJ2-7, with 8 bases aligning to TRBD1. CDR1 KGHDR and CDR2 SFDVKD come from the germline V gene. With 6 bases clipped from V and 5 bases from J, the junction kept 5 bases outside the gene matches. CDR3 size: 13 residues. In DNA form, the CDR3 reads TGTGCCACCAGTCAGGGGGCTACCGACGAGCAGTACTTC. Amino acids: CATSQGATDEQYF.

The chain has TRBV30 and TRBJ2-7; TRBD1 matches at 7 bases. The ends lost 1 base at V and 0 bases at J; junction bases unmatched: 6. The germline CDR1 and CDR2 sequences are GTSNPN and SVGIG (reference sequence). The CDR3 loop spans 15 amino acids. The CDR3 nucleotides are TGTGCCTGGAGTGCTAGCAGGGGGATCTCCTACGAGCAGTACTTC. The encoded protein is CAWSASRGISYEQYF.

Worth noting for this clone: At one of its ends the junction is not consistent with the germline gene, which may arise from a read error. This sequence joins TRBV11-2 and TRBJ2-3; D is unclear. Germline V lookup: CDR1 SGHAT, CDR2 FQNNGV. The CDR3 extends over 12 amino acids. DNA for the CDR3: TGTGCCAGCAGTTTAGACCGGGTTACGCAGTATTTT. This codes for CASSLDRVTQYF.

This clone was recorded a few times. V usage is TRBV7-6 and J usage is TRBJ2-2; possibly TRBD1 for D (6 bases). Looked up from germline, CDR1 is SGHVS and CDR2 is FNYEAQ. Trimming took 3 bases from V and 6 from J, leaving 17 bases between them. The CDR3 is made up of 16 amino acids. CDR3 sequence: CASSFILNSGAGELFF. DNA of the CDR3: TGTGCCAGCAGCTTCATATTAAACTCAGGGGCCGGGGAGCTGTTTTTT.